These 13 T cell receptor beta chains originate from one sample sequenced in a study of blood T cell repertoires in COVID-19. TCRdb keeps only in-frame clones here, not all; method: immunoSEQ multiplex PCR. The sample contains roughly 360,000 clones, around nine tenths of which appear only once. The sample consisted of PBMCs or T cells enriched from blood (not recorded which). These receptor sequences come from a woman aged 30 to 39 with acute COVID-19.

The table lists this clone with a few counts. V gene TRBV7-2 combines with J gene TRBJ2-3, with a possible D match to TRBD2 (5 bases). V was shortened by 3 bases and J by 3 bases, with 13 bases between the two germline ends. CDR3 length: 15 amino acids. Germline V lookup: CDR1 SGHTA, CDR2 FQGNSA. CDR3 bases: TGTGCCAGCAGCTTTCTAGCCGGGGATACAGATACGCAGTATTTT. Protein sequence: CASSFLAGDTDTQYF.

The chain employs TRBV5-1 and TRBJ2-5, with D perhaps TRBD2 (5 bases). The V gene lost 0 bases and the J gene lost 5 bases, with 14 bases spanning the gap. The germline gives CDR1 SGHRS, CDR2 YFSETQ. The CDR3 has 15 amino acids. The CDR3 DNA reads TGCGCCAGCAGCTTGGTGGGAGTAGGGCGGGAGACCCAGTACTTC. This gives the protein CASSLVGVGRETQYF.

The CDR3 DNA is TGTGCCAGCAGCCAAGGGACAGTACATAACTATGGCTACACCTTC. Its translation is CASSQGTVHNYGYTF. The chain has TRBV6-2 or TRBV6-3 and TRBJ1-2; 7 nucleotides align to TRBD1. After removal of 6 bases from V and 1 base from J, the junction contained 8 bases not matched to a gene. The germline V gene encodes CDR1 MNHEY and CDR2 SVGEGT. CDR3 size: 15 residues.

The rearrangement links TRBV19 to TRBJ2-1, with 9 nucleotides matching TRBD1. Trimming removed 5 bases from V and 1 base from J; junction bases left unmatched: 6. Germline CDR1 and CDR2: LNHDA and SQIVND (reference sequence). This CDR3 is built from 16 residues. CDR3 region: CASSRTGTGSYNEQFF. In DNA form, the CDR3 reads TGTGCCAGTAGTCGAACCGGGACAGGGTCCTACAATGAGCAGTTCTTC.

A single count supports this clone. This chain connects TRBV24-1 to TRBJ2-3, with no clear D. Germline CDR1 and CDR2: KGHDR and SFDVKD. The CDR3 sequence is 12 residues long. Trimming took off 6 bases at V and 1 base at J, with 4 bases between the two ends. The CDR3 spells CATSSGTDTQYF. The CDR3 DNA reads TGTGCCACCAGTAGCGGCACAGATACGCAGTATTTT.

The rearrangement joins TRBV4-1 to TRBJ1-6; D remains unclear. The length of the CDR3 is 16 residues. Trimming pared 0 bases from V and 10 bases from J, leaving 16 bases between. Per germline, CDR1 MGHRA and CDR2 YSYEKL. The CDR3 nucleotides are TGCGCCAGCAGCCAAGACCCCTCCCCTTTGGGCTCACCCCTCCACTTT. The encoded protein is CASSQDPSPLGSPLHF.

V gene TRBV5-1 combines with J gene TRBJ2-2; 12 bases fit TRBD1. The CDR3 length is 19 residues. Trimming took 0 bases from V and 5 from J; bases not matched to a gene: 11. CDR1 is SGHRS, CDR2 YFSETQ, per germline. CDR3 bases: TGCGCCAGCAGCTTGGCTCCGGGACAGGGGGCCTCCCGGACCGGGGAGCTGTTTTTT. This encodes CASSLAPGQGASRTGELFF.

This clone has a single count. Sequence at one end of the junction differs from germline and may be a read error. V gene TRBV7-9 combines with J gene TRBJ1-6, with no clear D. The CDR3 contains 14 residues. Germline V gene data show CDR1 as SEHNR and CDR2 as FQNEAQ (reference sequence). DNA of the CDR3: TGTGCCAGCAGTTTAGAGAGGAAAGATTCACCCCTCCACTTT. Translating gives CASSLERKDSPLHF.

V is TRBV28 and J is TRBJ1-3; TRBD1 aligns across 11 bases. Germline V gene lookup returns CDR1 MDHEN and CDR2 SYDVKM. Trimming took 1 base from V and 4 from J; bases not matched to a gene: 12. The CDR3 contains 19 residues. CDR3 loop: CASSLSSGGQGASGNTIYF. In DNA, the CDR3 is TGTGCCAGCAGTTTATCATCAGGAGGACAGGGGGCATCGGGAAACACCATATATTTT.

The chain combines TRBV10-2 with TRBJ1-1; D gene unclear. This CDR3 comprises 14 residues. Trimming stripped 8 bases from V and 1 base from J, with 14 bases between. Germline V CDR1 and CDR2: WSHSY, SAAADI. The CDR3 region has the DNA TGCGCCAGCGGTCCTAGGCAGTCGAACACTGAAGCTTTCTTT. As protein: CASGPRQSNTEAFF.

In its sample, this clone was seen a few times. V and J are TRBV12-3 or TRBV12-4 and TRBJ1-4, with D possibly TRBD1 on 5 matching bases. The CDR3 is 13 amino acids. The germline V and J ends were trimmed by 7 bases and 1 base, with 7 bases remaining between them. The DNA for the CDR3 is TGTGCCAGCAAGACAGTAACTAATGAAAAACTGTTTTTT. Translated, it gives CASKTVTNEKLFF.

CDR3 coding DNA: TGCGCCAGCAGCCCGACAGGGGCGATGAACACTGAAGCTTTCTTT. Amino acids: CASSPTGAMNTEAFF. The chain is built from TRBV10-2 and TRBJ1-1; TRBD1 agrees at 8 bases. Germline values: CDR1 WSHSY, CDR2 SAAADI. The CDR3 consists of 15 residues. V trimming: 6 bases; J trimming: 0 bases; junction bases outside the gene matches: 6.

Points on this clone: The same CDR3 can be traced to other DNA sequences in this sample. The chain combines TRBV12-5 with TRBJ2-7, with D unresolved. The CDR3 loop spans 11 amino acids. V dropped 6 bases and J dropped 3 bases, with 6 bases sitting between them. The germline V gene encodes CDR1 LGHNT and CDR2 FRNRAP. CDR3 DNA: TGTGCTAGTGGCACCTACTACGAGCAGTACTTC. Amino acids: CASGTYYEQYF.